This T cell receptor (beta chain) was identified during a study of T cell clonotyping in hematopoietic cell transplantation. Looking at the study overall: Recipients' pretransplant samples followed cytoreduction.

Time point given: recipient sample about 28 days before transplant, after cytoreduction. Recipient blood drawn about 28 days pretransplant and days 30, 100, 180 after. This CDR3 is built from 13 residues. V was shortened by 3 bases and J by 0 bases, with 5 bases between the two germline ends. Germline assignment: CDR1 SGHDT and CDR2 YYEEEE. Regarding this clone: Its antigen is currently unknown.

Points from the study as a whole: Cells were unsorted, so CD4 and CD8 contributions were not separated. Few recipient clonotypes overlapped donors; over 97% were de novo at given depth.

The method was immunoSEQ multiplex PCR; TCRdb's version includes in-frame clones alone and lacks a portion of them. The top ten clones hold around 17% of a sample with 15,000 to 20,000 clones, approximately 80% of them seen once. The receptor's source is a man aged 55 to 70 with acute myeloid leukemia. Some clones in this sample may be carry-over from other donors' samples. This chain joins TRBV5-6 and TRBJ2-3; D not resolved. This specimen was peripheral blood mononuclear cells, taken before stem cell transplant. This CDR3 reads CASSSESTDTQYF. CDR3 sequence (DNA): TGTGCCAGCAGCTCCGAAAGCACAGATACGCAGTATTTT.